A single sample is the source of the 23 T cell receptor beta chains below, sequenced in a study of control samples from healthy donors and cancer patients. Repertoires were generated with immunoSEQ multiplex PCR, while TCRdb's copy carries only in-frame clones and drops some. The sample includes around 120,000 clones, approximately 95% seen only once; the top ten take approximately 4%. The sample consisted of blood. The source is a man aged 25 to 40 in good health.

This chain joins TRBV5-1 and TRBJ2-1, with unresolved D. The CDR3 spans 15 residues. V lost 0 bases and J 0 bases, leaving 7 bases between the germline ends. Germline V CDR1 and CDR2: SGHRS, YFSETQ. Here the CDR3 reads CASSLVGDSYNEQFF. The DNA for the CDR3 is TGCGCCAGCAGCTTGGTTGGGGACTCCTACAATGAGCAGTTCTTC.

This clone was detected only once. The J gene is TRBJ2-3, the V gene TRBV5-1; 7 nucleotides align to TRBD2. The length of the CDR3 is 15 residues. The V gene's germline CDR1 is SGHRS and CDR2 YFSETQ. Unmatched junction bases numbered 8, after V lost 4 bases and J lost 3 bases. The CDR3 reads CASSPRGGPTDTQYF. The CDR3, as DNA: TGCGCCAGCAGCCCCCGCGGGGGTCCAACAGATACGCAGTATTTT.

The chain links TRBV5-1 to TRBJ2-3, with D tentatively TRBD1 (6 bases). V lost 4 bases to trimming and J lost 6 bases, with 21 bases between them. This CDR3 region has 16 residues. Germline V gene data show CDR1 as SGHRS and CDR2 as YFSETQ. The CDR3 sequence: CASSLWTELSSDTQYF. In nucleotides, the CDR3 is TGCGCCAGCAGCCTGTGGACAGAGCTCTCTTCGGATACGCAGTATTTT.

The V call is TRBV7-8, the J call TRBJ2-7; 7 nucleotides match TRBD1. This CDR3 is 15 amino acids long. Per the germline V gene, CDR1 is SGHVS and CDR2 is FQNEAQ. V trimming: 7 bases; J trimming: 1 base; junction bases outside the gene matches: 10. The CDR3 is CASTLLRQGSYEQYF. The CDR3 DNA sequence: TGTGCCAGCACCTTGCTCCGACAGGGTTCCTACGAGCAGTACTTC.

This chain uses TRBV27 with TRBJ1-1; tentative D call: TRBD1 (5 bases). The V gene's germline CDR1 is MNHEY and CDR2 SMNVEV (reference sequence). This CDR3 region has 17 residues. V lost 1 base, J lost 1 base, and 16 bases lay in between. The CDR3 bases are TGTGCCAGCAGTTTATTCTGGTCCGGGCAGGGGAACACTGAAGCTTTCTTT. The encoded protein is CASSLFWSGQGNTEAFF.

The chain links TRBV7-2 to TRBJ2-6; D is uncertain. The germline CDR1 and CDR2 sequences are SGHTA and FQGNSA. V was clipped by 2 bases and J by 4 bases, with 12 bases between them. The CDR3 sequence is 16 residues long. The DNA of the CDR3 is TGTGCCAGCAGCTTAACCCAGGTCGCCGGGGCCAACGTCCTGACTTTC. Translated: CASSLTQVAGANVLTF. Complete variable domain (other parts from reference TRBV7-2 and TRBJ2-6): GAGVSQSPSNKVTEKGKDVELRCDPISGHTALYWYRQSLGQGLEFLIYFQGNSAPDKSGLPSDRFSAERTGGSVSTLTIQRTQQEDSAVYLCASSLTQVAGANVLTFGAGSRLTVL.

This clone appeared a single time. The gene calls are TRBV18 and TRBJ1-5; D is ambiguous. Germline loops: CDR1 KGHSH, CDR2 LQKENI. This CDR3 spans 14 amino acids. The V end lost 3 bases, the J end lost 0 bases, and 6 bases lay between the germline ends. The CDR3 region is CASSPSNSNQPQHF. The DNA for the CDR3 is TGTGCCAGCTCACCCAGTAATAGCAATCAGCCCCAGCATTTT.

This clone occurred a few times. The chain couples TRBV2 to TRBJ1-1, with 7 bases fitting TRBD1. There are 14 residues in the CDR3. Germline assignment: CDR1 SNHLY and CDR2 FYNNEI. The junction had 4 bases not matched to a gene; V was cut back by 4 bases and J by 2 bases. The CDR3 sequence is CASSVHRGNTEAFF. The CDR3 DNA reads TGTGCCAGCAGTGTGCACAGGGGAAACACTGAAGCTTTCTTT. Based on the CDR3 plus reference TRBV2 and TRBJ1-1, the full variable domain is EPEVTQTPSHQVTQMGQEVILRCVPISNHLYFYWYRQILGQKVEFLVSFYNNEISEKSEIFDDQFSVERPDGSNFTLKIRSTKLEDSAMYFCASSVHRGNTEAFFGQGTRLTVV.

The chain recombines TRBV12-3 or TRBV12-4 with TRBJ1-2, with no clear D. This CDR3 spans 11 amino acids. The V and J ends lost 2 bases and 7 bases respectively, with 5 bases between them. DNA for the CDR3: TGTGCCAGCAGTTTATATGGTGGCTACACCTTC. Translating gives CASSLYGGYTF.

The chain is built from TRBV6-6 and TRBJ1-1; tentatively, D is TRBD1 (6 bases). The germline V and J ends were trimmed by 5 bases and 2 bases, with 15 bases remaining between them. Per germline, CDR1 MNHNY and CDR2 SVGAGI (reference sequence). CDR3 length: 15 amino acids. CDR3 region: CASSNGGGGNTEAFF. The CDR3 DNA reads as TGTGCCAGCAGTAACGGGGGGGGCGGAAACACTGAAGCTTTCTTT.

The rearrangement joins TRBV27 to TRBJ1-4; weak D call: TRBD1 (5 bases). V lost 5 bases and J 9 bases, leaving 19 bases between the germline ends. This CDR3 region has 15 residues. The germline V gene encodes CDR1 MNHEY and CDR2 SMNVEV (reference sequence). This CDR3 reads CASSHTTSGGKKLFF. Here the CDR3 DNA reads TGTGCCAGCAGTCATACTACCAGTGGGGGGAAAAAACTGTTTTTT.

This clone has more than one count but fewer than ten. The chain couples TRBV3-1 (or the pseudogene TRBV3-2) to TRBJ1-5; TRBD1 aligns across 7 bases. Germline assignment: CDR1 LGHDT and CDR2 YNNKEL (reference sequence). Germline trimming cut 1 base from V and 5 bases from J; bases unmatched to any gene: 5. This CDR3 has 15 amino acids. This CDR3 reads CASSQGTGSDQPQHF. DNA of the CDR3: TGTGCCAGCAGCCAAGGGACAGGTTCCGATCAGCCCCAGCATTTT.

The V call is TRBV27, the J call TRBJ2-7; 9 positions match TRBD1. This CDR3 has 15 amino acids. Germline V gives CDR1 MNHEY, CDR2 SMNVEV (reference sequence). The J segment lost 0 bases and the V segment lost 5 bases, leaving 5 bases of the junction unmatched. This CDR3 reads CASSTRQGVSYEQYF. The CDR3 nucleotides are TGTGCCAGCAGTACCCGACAGGGGGTCTCCTACGAGCAGTACTTC.

The chain couples TRBV15 to TRBJ2-1; 10 bases are shared with TRBD1. The germline gives CDR1 LNHNV, CDR2 YYDKDF (reference sequence). After removal of 4 bases from V and 6 bases from J, the junction contained 12 bases not matched to a gene. The CDR3 contains 17 residues. CDR3 sequence reads: CATSTTRTGGFRNEQFF. The CDR3 coding sequence is TGTGCCACCAGCACCACTAGGACAGGGGGATTTCGCAATGAGCAGTTCTTC.

CDR3: CASSLAFTEAFF. CDR3 bases: TGTGCCAGCAGTTTAGCGTTCACTGAAGCTTTCTTT. This rearrangement joins TRBV28 to TRBJ1-1; D is uncertain. Germline loops: CDR1 MDHEN, CDR2 SYDVKM. V lost 2 bases, J lost 4 bases, and 5 bases lay in between. This CDR3 has 12 amino acids.

V and J are TRBV18 and TRBJ1-4; D perhaps matches TRBD1 (5 bases). V lost 6 bases and J 7 bases, leaving 15 bases between the germline ends. In germline, CDR1 is KGHSH, CDR2 LQKENI. This CDR3 has 14 amino acids. For the CDR3, the DNA is TGTGCCAGCTCCGACAGTTCCGGGGGTGAAAAACTGTTTTTT. Translated: CASSDSSGGEKLFF. The variable domain in full, with the rest retrieved from reference TRBV18 and TRBJ1-4, is NAGVMQNPRHLVRRRGQEARLRCSPMKGHSHVYWYRQLPEEGLKFMVYLQKENIIDESGMPKERFSAEFPKEGPSILRIQQVVRGDSAAYFCASSDSSGGEKLFFGSGTQLSVL.

The chain has TRBV29-1 and TRBJ1-1; 11 bases line up with TRBD1. J was trimmed by 7 bases and V by 4 bases; bases with no gene match: 5. Germline V CDR1 and CDR2: SQVTM, ANQGSEA. The CDR3 loop spans 13 amino acids. CDR3 coding DNA: TGCAGCGTTGCGGGACAGGGGGTAGGTGAAGCTTTCTTT. The encoded protein is CSVAGQGVGEAFF.

Written as DNA, the CDR3 is TGTGCCAGCAGCCGACAGGGACGCTACGAGCAGTACTTC. Translation gives CASSRQGRYEQYF. The rearrangement joins TRBV7-2 to TRBJ2-7; TRBD1 matches 7 bases. V shed 5 bases, J shed 3 bases, and the junction held 4 bases outside the gene matches. This CDR3 is built from 13 residues. Germline assignment: CDR1 SGHTA and CDR2 FQGNSA.

This sequence joins TRBV27 and TRBJ2-7, with D perhaps matching TRBD1 (7 bases). V lost 7 bases to trimming and J lost 5 bases, with 21 bases between them. Germline CDR1 MNHEY, CDR2 SMNVEV (reference sequence). The CDR3 covers 15 residues. CDR3 amino acids: CASTTWRGRIDEQYF. The CDR3 coding sequence is TGTGCCAGCACCACCTGGAGGGGGCGCATCGACGAGCAGTACTTC.

The V and J genes are TRBV7-8 and TRBJ2-7; 11 positions agree with TRBD2. Per the germline V gene, CDR1 is SGHVS and CDR2 is FQNEAQ. This CDR3 contains 18 residues. V was pared by 7 bases and J by 2 bases, with 16 bases of the junction left unmatched. The CDR3 DNA reads TGTGCCAGCACCCCAACGGGTCTAGCGGGGGGAAATGCCTACGAGCAGTACTTC. Its translation: CASTPTGLAGGNAYEQYF.

The chain joins TRBV6-2 or TRBV6-3 to TRBJ1-3; 7 bases are shared with TRBD1. Germline assignment: CDR1 MNHEY and CDR2 SVGEGT. This CDR3 region has 16 residues. Trimming at V came to 5 bases and at J to 0 bases, leaving 7 bases not matched to a gene. The CDR3 DNA reads as TGTGCCAGCAGTGTGATGGGACAGATCTCTGGAAACACCATATATTTT. It is translated as CASSVMGQISGNTIYF.

V is TRBV30 and J is TRBJ1-6; maybe TRBD1 (6 bases). The CDR3 loop spans 13 amino acids. Trimming stripped 4 bases from V and 5 bases from J, with 9 bases between. The V gene's germline CDR1 is GTSNPN and CDR2 SVGIG (reference sequence). CDR3 nucleotide sequence: TGTGCCTGGACCCGGACAGATAATTCACCCCTCCACTTT. Protein product: CAWTRTDNSPLHF.

This clone came up once. This chain uses TRBV19 with TRBJ1-2; maybe TRBD1 (5 bases). Germline V gene data show CDR1 as LNHDA and CDR2 as SQIVND (reference sequence). V dropped 7 bases and J dropped 3 bases, with 15 bases sitting between them. This CDR3 region has 14 residues. CDR3 sequence (DNA): TGTGCCAGTATGTCCTTGGGGGTCTACTATGGCTACACCTTC. Translated: CASMSLGVYYGYTF.